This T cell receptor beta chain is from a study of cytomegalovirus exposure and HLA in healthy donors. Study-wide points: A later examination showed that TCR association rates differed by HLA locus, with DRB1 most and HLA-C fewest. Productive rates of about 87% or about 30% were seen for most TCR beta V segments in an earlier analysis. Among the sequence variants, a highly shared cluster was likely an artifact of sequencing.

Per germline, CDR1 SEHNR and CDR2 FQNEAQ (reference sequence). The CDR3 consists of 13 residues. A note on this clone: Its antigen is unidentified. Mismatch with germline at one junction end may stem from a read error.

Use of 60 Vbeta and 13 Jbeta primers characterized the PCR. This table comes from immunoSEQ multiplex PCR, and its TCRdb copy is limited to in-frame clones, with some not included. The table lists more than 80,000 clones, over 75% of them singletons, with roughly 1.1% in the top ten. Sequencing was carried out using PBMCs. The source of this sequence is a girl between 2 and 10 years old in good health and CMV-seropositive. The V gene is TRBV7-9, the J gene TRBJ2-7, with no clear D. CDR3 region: CSSSFPGSYEQYF. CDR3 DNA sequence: TGTTCCAGCAGCTTTCCAGGATCCTACGAGCAGTACTTC.